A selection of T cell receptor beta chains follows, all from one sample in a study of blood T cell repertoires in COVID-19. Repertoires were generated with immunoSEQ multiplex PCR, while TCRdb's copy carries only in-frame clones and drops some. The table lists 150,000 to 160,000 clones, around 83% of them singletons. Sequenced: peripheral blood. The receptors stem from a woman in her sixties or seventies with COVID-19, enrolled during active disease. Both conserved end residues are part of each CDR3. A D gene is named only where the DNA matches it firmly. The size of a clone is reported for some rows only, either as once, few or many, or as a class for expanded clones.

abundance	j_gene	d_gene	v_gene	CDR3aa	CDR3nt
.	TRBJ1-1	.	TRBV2	CASRGGGGTEAFF	TGTGCCAGCAGAGGGGGGGGTGGCACTGAAGCTTTCTTT
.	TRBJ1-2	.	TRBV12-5	CASGPNGVGAPGYTF	TGTGCTAGTGGTCCCAATGGGGTTGGGGCGCCTGGCTACACCTTC
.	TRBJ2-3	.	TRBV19	CASSIPGSTDTQYF	TGTGCCAGTAGTATTCCAGGGAGCACAGATACGCAGTATTTT
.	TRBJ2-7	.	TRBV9	CASSTSPGSFHEQYF	TGTGCCAGCAGCACCTCCCCCGGGAGTTTCCACGAGCAGTACTTC
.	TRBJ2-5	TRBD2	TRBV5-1	CASSSGLVKPETQYF	TGCGCCAGCAGCTCGGGACTAGTTAAACCAGAGACCCAGTACTTC
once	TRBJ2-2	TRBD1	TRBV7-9	CASSFGTGSTGELFF	TGTGCCAGCAGCTTCGGGACAGGGTCAACCGGGGAGCTGTTTTTT
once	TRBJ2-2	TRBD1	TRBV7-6	CASSPSGTGITGELFF	TGTGCCAGCAGCCCTTCCGGGACAGGGATCACCGGGGAGCTGTTTTTT
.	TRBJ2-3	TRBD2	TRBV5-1	CASSLTSGGASTQYF	TGCGCCAGCAGCTTGACTAGCGGGGGGGCAAGCACGCAGTATTTT
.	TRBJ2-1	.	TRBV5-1	CASSPWGPGYNEQFF	TGCGCCAGCAGCCCCTGGGGGCCAGGGTACAATGAGCAGTTCTTC
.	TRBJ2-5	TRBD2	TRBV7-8	CASSLGAGGYQETQYF	TGTGCCAGCAGCTTAGGGGCGGGAGGCTACCAAGAGACCCAGTACTTC
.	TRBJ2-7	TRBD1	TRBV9	CASSPGGRDRGRRSSYEQYF	TGTGCCAGCAGCCCCGGGGGTAGGGACAGGGGGCGCCGGAGCTCCTACGAGCAGTACTTC
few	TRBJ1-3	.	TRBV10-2	CASSEGKGNTIYF	TGCGCCAGCAGTGAGGGCAAGGGAAACACCATATATTTT
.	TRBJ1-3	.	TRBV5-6	CASSLNRIRNTIYF	TGTGCCAGCAGCTTGAACAGAATCCGAAACACCATATATTTT
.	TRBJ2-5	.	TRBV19	CASSMGGRIQETQYF	TGTGCCAGTAGTATGGGCGGGCGGATCCAAGAGACCCAGTACTTC